This TCR beta chain is from a study of persistence of HIV-infected CD4 T cells. V lost 5 bases and J lost 7, with 15 bases in between. CDR1 is MNHEY, CDR2 SVGAGI, per germline. This CDR3 contains 15 residues. The immunoSEQ assay was version 4, run in survey mode. The repertoire was sequenced with immunoSEQ multiplex PCR; TCRdb's copy has only in-frame clones and lacks some. Among around 60,000 clones listed, under 80% were seen once. Overlapping HIV-1 Gag 15-mer peptides at approximately 1 ug per peptide per mL were used. Sorted nonresponding memory CD4+ T cells were CD40L-negative, CD69-negative, CD45RO-high. CD8+ T cells were removed from PBMCs prior to stimulation. This clone occurred once. Its specificity is unknown.

The chain joins TRBV6-5 to TRBJ1-6; possible D gene TRBD1, 5 bases. The source material was CD4+ T cells sorted from PBMCs after approximately 19-hour stimulation, sampled from a patient who received antiretroviral therapy. This clonotype was sampled from an adult man with HIV who was CMV-seropositive. CDR3: CASSPGTMGNSPLHF. CDR3 nucleotides: TGTGCCAGCAGTCCAGGGACGATGGGCAATTCACCCCTCCACTTT.